This T cell receptor beta chain was captured in a study of response to subunit inactivated influenza vaccine (dated by TCRdb to about 2018). Context from the whole study: Deep quantitative profiling of the T cell receptor repertoire was used in the study to follow responses to a trivalent subunit inactivated influenza vaccine.

With respect to this clonotype: The specificity of this receptor is unknown. No much larger clonotype is one base removed from it; base qualities were not supplied.

The sample's time point, from its label and the paper: 45 days after influenza vaccine administration. Libraries were prepared through RT-PCR. The reads were generated on an Illumina HiSeq 2500. Using fastp at Q25 and MiXCR, TCRdb reprocessed the public reads and kept productive beta chains. Rows with one shared CDR3 protein collapse into an entry with the most common genes and DNA. For this sample the table gives hundreds of thousands of distinct CDR3 sequences, of which over 10% were detected only once. Around 13% of the sample comes from the top ten. What the study reported, not specific to this receptor: It was suggested by the authors that each seasonal influenza vaccination may recruit only a limited number of new T cells.

Trimming at the junction amounts to 8 bases on V and 5 bases on J, and the germline ends lie 15 bases apart. CDR1 and CDR2 are read off the germline V gene (reference sequence) as MNHEY and SMNVEV. Including the terminal cysteine and phenylalanine, the CDR3 comprises 14 residues. Left in the record is the CDR3 DNA by itself, 42 bases read in frame from the first base. The source material was PBMCs from blood, sampled 45 days after vaccination. The clonotype originates from a middle-aged man who received an inactivated influenza vaccine. Donor details come from another sample of the same person, matched by shared clones. The chain is encoded by TRBV27 joined to TRBJ2-2, with the D gene tentatively TRBD1 or TRBD2, based on 6 matching bases in each. The CDR3 protein is CASRGQPLTGELFF. The DNA is as follows: TGTGCCAGCCGGGGGCAGCCGTTGACCGGGGAGCTGTTTTTT.